These 22 T cell receptor beta chains were sequenced from one sample in a study of a mutant IDH1 vaccine in newly diagnosed glioma. Libraries were prepared by immunoSEQ multiplex PCR; TCRdb keeps only in-frame clonotypes and omits some of them. The repertoire holds some 50,000 clones, with about 88% as singletons. Noted time point: week 47, end of study. What each vaccine dose contained was 300 ug of mutant IDH1 20-mer peptide, accompanied by topical imiquimod. These receptors have no identified antigens. Source: PBMCs, taken from a glioma patient whose treatment included an IDH1 peptide vaccine. These receptors were taken from a young woman with glioma. Some clones in this sample may be carry-over from other donors' samples.

This clone was counted a single time. The rearrangement uses TRBV7-2 and TRBJ2-1; 10 bases match TRBD2. The CDR3 is 14 residues long. The V gene's germline CDR1 is SGHTA and CDR2 FQGNSA. The ends lost 4 bases at V and 10 bases at J; junction bases unmatched: 7. CDR3 nucleotide sequence: TGTGCCAGCAGCTCCCGACTAGCGGGCGGGGAGCAGTTCTTC. This translates into CASSSRLAGGEQFF.

The chain couples TRBV7-9 to TRBJ2-5; tentatively, D is TRBD1 or TRBD2 (5 bases each). From germline, CDR1 is SEHNR and CDR2 FQNEAQ (reference sequence). This CDR3 is 14 amino acids long. V dropped 4 bases and J dropped 5 bases, with 14 bases sitting between them. The chain's CDR3 is CASSSPGTGETQYF. Here the CDR3 DNA reads TGTGCCAGCAGCTCACCGGGGACGGGTGAGACCCAGTACTTC.

The rearrangement uses TRBV6-1 and TRBJ2-2; possible D gene TRBD1, 6 bases. Germline CDR1 and CDR2: MNHNS and SASEGT. This CDR3 is 16 amino acids long. Trimming cost V 0 bases and J 1 base, with 9 bases left between them. In DNA, the CDR3 is TGTGCCAGCAGTGAAGCAGGCAGGGGGAACACCGGGGAGCTGTTTTTT. As protein: CASSEAGRGNTGELFF.

The chain links TRBV29-1 to TRBJ1-2; D is uncertain. The germline gives CDR1 SQVTM, CDR2 ANQGSEA. Trimming cost V 6 bases and J 3 bases, with 14 bases left between them. The CDR3 is 13 residues long. CDR3: CSVIGVIDYGYTF. CDR3 bases: TGCAGCGTCATAGGAGTGATTGACTATGGCTACACCTTC.

The rearrangement uses TRBV6-5 and TRBJ2-3, with a tentative D call TRBD2 (5 bases). Trimming took off 2 bases at V and 2 bases at J, with 8 bases between the two ends. CDR1 is MNHEY and CDR2 is SVGAGI in the germline V gene. CDR3 length: 14 amino acids. CDR3 protein: CASSYEGYTDTQYF. The CDR3 DNA sequence: TGTGCCAGCAGTTACGAGGGATACACAGATACGCAGTATTTT.

The gene calls are TRBV6-1 and TRBJ1-1; D is uncertain. CDR3 size: 14 residues. Trimming took 7 bases from V and 1 from J, leaving 13 bases between them. Looked up from germline, CDR1 is MNHNS and CDR2 is SASEGT. The CDR3 DNA sequence: TGTGCCAGCAAACAAGAACCCCGGAACACTGAAGCTTTCTTT. It codes for CASKQEPRNTEAFF.

The chain has TRBV5-5 and TRBJ1-1; D is ambiguous. The CDR3 has 15 residues. Trimming cost V 2 bases and J 7 bases, with 18 bases left between them. The germline V gene encodes CDR1 SGHKS and CDR2 YYEKEE (reference sequence). The CDR3 DNA reads TGTGCCAGCAGCTTTTTACTACAAGCAAGCGTTGAAGCTTTCTTT. This sequence encodes CASSFLLQASVEAFF.

The V call is TRBV7-2, the J call TRBJ1-5; D possibly corresponds to TRBD1 (5 bases). The CDR3 is 15 amino acids. V was shortened by 5 bases and J by 1 base, with 12 bases between the two germline ends. CDR1 and CDR2 (germline): SGHTA, FQGNSA. The DNA of the CDR3 is TGTGCCAGCAGCGCCGGGGGGGGGAGCAATCAGCCCCAGCATTTT. Amino acids: CASSAGGGSNQPQHF.

The rearrangement links TRBV19 to TRBJ1-2, with 7 positions matching TRBD1. CDR1 is LNHDA, CDR2 SQIVND, per germline (reference sequence). CDR3 length: 14 amino acids. V trimming: 6 bases; J trimming: 3 bases; junction bases outside the gene matches: 7. The CDR3 sequence is CASRKGADYYGYTF. The CDR3 DNA reads as TGTGCCAGTAGAAAGGGGGCAGACTACTATGGCTACACCTTC. Based on the CDR3 plus reference TRBV19 and TRBJ1-2, the full variable domain is DGGITQSPKYLFRKEGQNVTLSCEQNLNHDAMYWYRQDPGQGLRLIYYSQIVNDFQKGDIAEGYSVSREKKESFPLTVTSAQKNPTAFYLCASRKGADYYGYTFGSGTRLTVV.

The J gene is TRBJ2-5, the V gene TRBV9; the match to TRBD2 covers 12 bases. V lost 0 bases to trimming and J lost 5 bases; unmatched junction nucleotides: 2. The CDR3 is 15 amino acids. Germline CDR1 reads SGDLS; CDR2 reads YYNGEE. CDR3 DNA: TGTGCCAGCAGCGTAGGGACTAGCGGGATGGAGACCCAGTACTTC. Protein: CASSVGTSGMETQYF.

This clone was counted a single time. The chain employs TRBV14 and TRBJ2-3; D not resolved. The CDR3 is 16 amino acids. Germline loops: CDR1 SGHDN, CDR2 FVKESK. V lost 1 base to trimming and J lost 2 bases, with 13 bases between them. The CDR3 protein is CASSQARNSPTDTQYF. CDR3 DNA sequence: TGTGCCAGCAGCCAAGCCAGGAATTCCCCCACAGATACGCAGTATTTT. Supplemented by reference TRBV14 and TRBJ2-3, the full variable domain reads EAGVTQFPSHSVIEKGQTVTLRCDPISGHDNLYWYRRVMGKEIKFLLHFVKESKQDESGMPNNRFLAERTGGTYSTLKVQPAELEDSGVYFCASSQARNSPTDTQYFGPGTRLTVL.

This rearrangement joins TRBV30 to TRBJ2-5, with TRBD2 identical over 7 bases. This CDR3 comprises 14 residues. Germline CDR1 is GTSNPN and CDR2 is SVGIG (reference sequence). V shed 3 bases, J shed 5 bases, and the junction held 9 bases outside the gene matches. DNA of the CDR3: TGTGCCTGGAGCCGGGAGGAGGTCAGCGAGACCCAGTACTTC. Translating gives CAWSREEVSETQYF.

The genes are TRBV28 and TRBJ1-3, with 7 bases fitting TRBD1. The germline V gene has CDR1 MDHEN and CDR2 SYDVKM. This CDR3 spans 17 amino acids. V lost 3 bases to trimming and J lost 2 bases; unmatched junction nucleotides: 10. This CDR3 is CASSFQSGGVTGNTIYF. Written as DNA, the CDR3 is TGTGCCAGCAGTTTCCAATCAGGGGGAGTAACTGGAAACACCATATATTTT.

This clone was picked up a small number of times. V is TRBV5-1 and J is TRBJ2-7; TRBD1 agrees at 7 bases. The germline V gene encodes CDR1 SGHRS and CDR2 YFSETQ. The CDR3 contains 15 residues. J was trimmed by 2 bases and V by 4 bases; bases with no gene match: 9. The CDR3 loop is CASSGRDSPAYEQYF. The CDR3 region has the DNA TGCGCCAGCAGCGGCCGGGACAGTCCCGCCTACGAGCAGTACTTC.

This clone was seen only a few times. The CDR3 nucleotides are TGTGCCAGCAGTTACAAGGGGTTGGCAACTAATGAAAAACTGTTTTTT. Its protein is CASSYKGLATNEKLFF. The chain employs TRBV6-6 and TRBJ1-4; maybe TRBD1 (5 bases). The CDR3 covers 16 residues. CDR1 is MNHNY, CDR2 SVGAGI, per germline (reference sequence). The V end lost 2 bases, the J end lost 0 bases, and 10 bases lay between the germline ends.

This clone occurred a few times. This chain uses TRBV30 with TRBJ1-1; no definite D call. CDR3 size: 12 residues. Germline values: CDR1 GTSNPN, CDR2 SVGIG (reference sequence). Trimming took off 5 bases at V and 0 bases at J, with 7 bases between the two ends. CDR3: CAWDGLNTEAFF. As DNA, the CDR3 is TGTGCCTGGGACGGATTGAACACTGAAGCTTTCTTT. The variable domain in full, completed from reference TRBV30 and TRBJ1-1, reads SQTIHQWPATLVQPVGSPLSLECTVEGTSNPNLYWYRQAAGRGLQLLFYSVGIGQISSEVPQNLSASRPQDRQFILSSKKLLLSDSGFYLCAWDGLNTEAFFGQGTRLTVV.

The V gene is TRBV7-9, the J gene TRBJ1-1; D call uncertain. The CDR3 extends over 14 amino acids. V was trimmed by 1 base and J by 1 base, leaving 7 bases between them. Germline CDR1 is SEHNR and CDR2 is FQNEAQ (reference sequence). CDR3 sequence reads: CASSLGPGNTEAFF. CDR3 bases: TGTGCCAGCAGCTTAGGTCCGGGGAACACTGAAGCTTTCTTT.

The chain couples TRBV7-9 to TRBJ2-2; 14 bases line up with TRBD2. The CDR3 extends over 17 amino acids. V shed 4 bases and J 7 bases; nucleotides not matched to a gene: 8. The germline CDR1 and CDR2 sequences are SEHNR and FQNEAQ (reference sequence). CDR3 in DNA: TGTGCCAGCAGCTCTGGGACTAGCGGGAGCCGGGACGGGGAGCTGTTTTTT. Amino acid sequence: CASSSGTSGSRDGELFF. Together with reference TRBV7-9 and TRBJ2-2, the CDR3 gives the full variable domain: DTGVSQNPRHKITKRGQNVTFRCDPISEHNRLYWYRQTLGQGPEFLTYFQNEAQLEKSRLLSDRFSAERPKGSFSTLEIQRTEQGDSAMYLCASSSGTSGSRDGELFFGEGSRLTVL.

The chain uses TRBV25-1 and TRBJ2-2, with 9 bases fitting TRBD1. The CDR3 spans 16 residues. Unmatched junction bases numbered 10, after V lost 5 bases and J lost 6 bases. The germline V gene has CDR1 MGHDK and CDR2 SYGVNS. CDR3 in DNA: TGTGCCAGCAGTTCCGGGACAGGGTATATGTCCGGGGAGCTGTTTTTT. Translated: CASSSGTGYMSGELFF.

The chain carries TRBV10-3 and TRBJ2-7; perhaps TRBD2 as D (6 bases). Trimming shortened V by 8 bases and J by 1 base, and 15 bases separated the two germline ends. CDR3 size: 14 residues. The germline V gene encodes CDR1 ENHRY and CDR2 SYGVKD. This CDR3 is CAIGGSSVSYEQYF. The CDR3 DNA is TGTGCCATCGGTGGATCTAGCGTTTCCTACGAGCAGTACTTC.

The genes are TRBV10-3 and TRBJ2-7; D is possibly TRBD1 or TRBD2 (5 bases each). The V gene's germline CDR1 is ENHRY and CDR2 SYGVKD. The V gene lost 6 bases and the J gene lost 0 bases, with 9 bases spanning the gap. The CDR3 has 13 amino acids. The CDR3 loop is CAISGGGSYEQYF. The CDR3 nucleotides are TGTGCCATCAGCGGTGGGGGCTCCTACGAGCAGTACTTC.

The CDR3 DNA reads TGTGCCAGCAGCCCGAACAGGGTAGGAACCTACGAGCAGTACTTC. Protein: CASSPNRVGTYEQYF. The genes are TRBV6-5 and TRBJ2-7; D is perhaps TRBD1 (6 bases). V shed 6 bases and J shed 2 bases, with 17 bases lying between them. Germline CDR1 and CDR2: MNHEY and SVGAGI. This CDR3 is 15 amino acids long.